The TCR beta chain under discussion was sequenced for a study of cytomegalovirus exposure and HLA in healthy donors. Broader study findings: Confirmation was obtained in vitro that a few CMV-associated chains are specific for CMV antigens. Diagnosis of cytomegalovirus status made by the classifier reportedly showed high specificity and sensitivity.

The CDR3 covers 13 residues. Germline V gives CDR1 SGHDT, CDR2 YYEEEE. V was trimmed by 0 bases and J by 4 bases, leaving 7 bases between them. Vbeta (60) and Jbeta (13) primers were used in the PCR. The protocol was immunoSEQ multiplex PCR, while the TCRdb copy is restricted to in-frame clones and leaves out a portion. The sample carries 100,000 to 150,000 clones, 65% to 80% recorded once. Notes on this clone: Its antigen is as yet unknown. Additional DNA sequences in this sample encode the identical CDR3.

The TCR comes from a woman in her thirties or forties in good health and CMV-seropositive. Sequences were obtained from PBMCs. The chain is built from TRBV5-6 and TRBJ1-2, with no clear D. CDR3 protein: CASSLGSGYGYTF. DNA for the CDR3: TGTGCCAGCAGCTTGGGGTCGGGCTATGGCTACACCTTC.